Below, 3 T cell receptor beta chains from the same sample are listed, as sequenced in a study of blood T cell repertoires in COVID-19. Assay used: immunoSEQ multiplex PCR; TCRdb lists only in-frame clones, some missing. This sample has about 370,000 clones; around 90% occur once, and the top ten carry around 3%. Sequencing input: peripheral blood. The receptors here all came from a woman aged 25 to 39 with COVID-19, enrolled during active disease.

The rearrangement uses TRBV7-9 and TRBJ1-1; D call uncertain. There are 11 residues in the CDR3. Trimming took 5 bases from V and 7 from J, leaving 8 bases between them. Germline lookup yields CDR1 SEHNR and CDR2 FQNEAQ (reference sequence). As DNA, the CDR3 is TGTGCCAGCAGCCGATATAGTGAAGCTTTCTTT. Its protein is CASSRYSEAFF.

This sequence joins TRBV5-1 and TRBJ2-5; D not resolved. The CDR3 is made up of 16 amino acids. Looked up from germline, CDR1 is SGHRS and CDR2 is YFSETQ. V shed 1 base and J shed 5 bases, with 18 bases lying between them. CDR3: CASSLYSFGSGETQYF. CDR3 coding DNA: TGCGCCAGCAGCTTGTATAGTTTCGGGTCTGGGGAGACCCAGTACTTC.

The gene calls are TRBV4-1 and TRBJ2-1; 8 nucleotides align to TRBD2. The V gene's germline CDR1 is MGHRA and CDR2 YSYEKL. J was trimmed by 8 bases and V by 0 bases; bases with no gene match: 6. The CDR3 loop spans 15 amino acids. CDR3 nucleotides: TGCGCCAGCAGCCAAGAAGGCACAGCGGGGGATGAGCAGTTCTTC. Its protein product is CASSQEGTAGDEQFF.